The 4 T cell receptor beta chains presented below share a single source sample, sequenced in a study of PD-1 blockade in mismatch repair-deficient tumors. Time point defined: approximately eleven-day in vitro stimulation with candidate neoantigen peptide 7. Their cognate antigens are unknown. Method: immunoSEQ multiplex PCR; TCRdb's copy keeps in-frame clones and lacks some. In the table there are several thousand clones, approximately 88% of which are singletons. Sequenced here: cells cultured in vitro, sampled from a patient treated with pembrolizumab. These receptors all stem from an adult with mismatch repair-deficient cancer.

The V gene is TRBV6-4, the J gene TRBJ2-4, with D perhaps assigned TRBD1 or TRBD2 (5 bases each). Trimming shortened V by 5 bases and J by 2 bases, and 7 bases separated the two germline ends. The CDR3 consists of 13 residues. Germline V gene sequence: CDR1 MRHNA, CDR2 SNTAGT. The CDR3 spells CASSWGSKNIQYF. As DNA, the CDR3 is TGTGCCAGCAGTTGGGGGTCCAAAAACATTCAGTACTTC.

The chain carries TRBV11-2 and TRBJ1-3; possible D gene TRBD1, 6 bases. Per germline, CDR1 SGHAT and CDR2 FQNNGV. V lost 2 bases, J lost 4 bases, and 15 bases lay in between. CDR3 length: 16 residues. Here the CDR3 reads CASSLPRTGSGNTIYF. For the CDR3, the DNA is TGTGCCAGCAGCTTACCCCGAACAGGGTCAGGAAACACCATATATTTT.

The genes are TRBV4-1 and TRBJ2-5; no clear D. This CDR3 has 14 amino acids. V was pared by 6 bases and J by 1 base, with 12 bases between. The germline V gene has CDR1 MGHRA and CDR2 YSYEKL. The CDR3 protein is CASSLRAAQETQYF. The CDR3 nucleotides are TGCGCCAGCAGTCTCCGCGCCGCCCAAGAGACCCAGTACTTC.

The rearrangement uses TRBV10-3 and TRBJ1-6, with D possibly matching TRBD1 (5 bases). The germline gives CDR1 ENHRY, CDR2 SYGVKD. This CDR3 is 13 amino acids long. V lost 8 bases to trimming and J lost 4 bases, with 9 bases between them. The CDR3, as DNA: TGTGCCATCTGGGGCGAATATAATTCACCCCTCCACTTT. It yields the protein CAIWGEYNSPLHF.